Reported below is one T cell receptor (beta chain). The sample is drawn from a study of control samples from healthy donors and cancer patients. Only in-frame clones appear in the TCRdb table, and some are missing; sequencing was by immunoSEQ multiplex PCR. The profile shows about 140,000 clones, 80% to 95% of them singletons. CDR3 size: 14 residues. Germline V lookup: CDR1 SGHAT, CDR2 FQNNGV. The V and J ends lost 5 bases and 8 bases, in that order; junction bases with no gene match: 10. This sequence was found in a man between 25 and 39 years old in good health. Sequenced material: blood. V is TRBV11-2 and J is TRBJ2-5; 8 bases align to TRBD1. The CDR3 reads CASSNRDRRSTQYF. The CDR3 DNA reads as TGTGCCAGCAGCAACCGGGACAGGCGTTCCACCCAGTACTTC.